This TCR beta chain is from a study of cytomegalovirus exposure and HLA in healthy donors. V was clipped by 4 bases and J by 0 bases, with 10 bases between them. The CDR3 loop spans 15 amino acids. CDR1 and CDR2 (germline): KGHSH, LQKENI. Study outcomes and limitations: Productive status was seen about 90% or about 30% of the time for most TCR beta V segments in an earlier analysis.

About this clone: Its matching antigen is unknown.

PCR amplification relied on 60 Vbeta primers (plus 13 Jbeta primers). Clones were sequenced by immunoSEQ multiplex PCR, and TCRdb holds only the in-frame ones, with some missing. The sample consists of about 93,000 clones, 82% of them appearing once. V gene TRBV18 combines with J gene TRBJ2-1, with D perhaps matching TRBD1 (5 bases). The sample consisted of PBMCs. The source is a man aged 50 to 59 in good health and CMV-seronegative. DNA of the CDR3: TGTGCCAGCTCACAAACAGGTGGCTCCTACAATGAGCAGTTCTTC. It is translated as CASSQTGGSYNEQFF.